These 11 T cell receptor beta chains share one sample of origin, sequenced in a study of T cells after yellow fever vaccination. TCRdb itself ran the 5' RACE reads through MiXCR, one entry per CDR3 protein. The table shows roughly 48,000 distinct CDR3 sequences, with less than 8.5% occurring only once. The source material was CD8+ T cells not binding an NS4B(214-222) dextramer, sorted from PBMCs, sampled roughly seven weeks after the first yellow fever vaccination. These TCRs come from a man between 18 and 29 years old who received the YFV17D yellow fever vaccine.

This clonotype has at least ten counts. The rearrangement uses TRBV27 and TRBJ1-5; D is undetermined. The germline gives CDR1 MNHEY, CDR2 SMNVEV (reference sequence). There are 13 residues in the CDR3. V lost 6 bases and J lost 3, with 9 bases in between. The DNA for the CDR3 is TGTGCCAGCAGAGTGTTCCCCAATCAGCCCCAGCATTTT. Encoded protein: CASRVFPNQPQHF.

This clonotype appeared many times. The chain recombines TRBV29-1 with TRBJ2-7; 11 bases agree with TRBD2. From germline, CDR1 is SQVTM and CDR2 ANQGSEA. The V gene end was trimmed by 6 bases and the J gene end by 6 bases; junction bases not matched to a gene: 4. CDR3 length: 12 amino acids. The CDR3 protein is CSVTSGGSEQYV. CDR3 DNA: TGCAGCGTCACTAGCGGGGGTAGCGAGCAGTACGTC.

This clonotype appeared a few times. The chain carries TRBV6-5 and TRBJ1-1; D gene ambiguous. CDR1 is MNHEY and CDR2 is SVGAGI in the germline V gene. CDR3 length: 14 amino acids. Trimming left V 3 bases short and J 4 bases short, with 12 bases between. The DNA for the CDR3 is TGTGCCAGCAGTTATCGCGGGGTTGGCACTGAAGCTTTCTTT. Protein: CASSYRGVGTEAFF.

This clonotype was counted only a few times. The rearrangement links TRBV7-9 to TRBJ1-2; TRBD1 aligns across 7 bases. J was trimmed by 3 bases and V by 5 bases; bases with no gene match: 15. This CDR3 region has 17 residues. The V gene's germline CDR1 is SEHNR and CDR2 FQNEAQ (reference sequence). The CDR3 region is CASSPRQGLPSHYGYTF. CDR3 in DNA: TGTGCCAGCAGCCCTAGACAGGGTCTCCCTAGTCACTATGGCTACACCTTC.

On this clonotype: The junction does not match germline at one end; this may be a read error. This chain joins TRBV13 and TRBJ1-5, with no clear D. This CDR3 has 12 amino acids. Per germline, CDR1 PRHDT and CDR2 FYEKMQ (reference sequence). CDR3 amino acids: CASSRGNRPQHF. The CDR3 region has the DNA TGTGCCAGCAGCCGCGGGAATCGGCCCCAGCATTTT.

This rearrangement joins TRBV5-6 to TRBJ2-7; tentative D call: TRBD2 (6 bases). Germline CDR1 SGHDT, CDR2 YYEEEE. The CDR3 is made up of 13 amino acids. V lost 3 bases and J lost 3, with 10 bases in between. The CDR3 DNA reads TGTGCCAGCAGCTCCGGGAGCTTCTACGAGCAGTACTTC. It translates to CASSSGSFYEQYF.

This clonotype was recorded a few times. The CDR3 coding sequence is TGTGCCAGCAGTTACAACATTCTCTACGAGCAGTACTTC. Its translation is CASSYNILYEQYF. The chain carries TRBV6-6 and TRBJ2-7; D is unresolved. V was clipped by 2 bases and J by 3 bases, with 8 bases between them. The V gene's germline CDR1 is MNHNY and CDR2 SVGAGI (reference sequence). CDR3 size: 13 residues.

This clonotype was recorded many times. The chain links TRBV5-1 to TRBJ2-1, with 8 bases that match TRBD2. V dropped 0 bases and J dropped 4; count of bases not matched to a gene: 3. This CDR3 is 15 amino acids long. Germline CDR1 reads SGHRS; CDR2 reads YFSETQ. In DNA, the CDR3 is TGCGCCAGCAGCTTGGCGGGGGGGTGGTACAATGAGCAGTTCTTC. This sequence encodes CASSLAGGWYNEQFF.

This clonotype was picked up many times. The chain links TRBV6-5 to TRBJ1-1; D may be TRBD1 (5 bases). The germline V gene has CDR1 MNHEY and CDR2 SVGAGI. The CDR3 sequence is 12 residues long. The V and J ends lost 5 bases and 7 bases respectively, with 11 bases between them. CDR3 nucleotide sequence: TGTGCCAGCAGTCGTTCAGGGAATGAAGCTTTCTTT. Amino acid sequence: CASSRSGNEAFF.

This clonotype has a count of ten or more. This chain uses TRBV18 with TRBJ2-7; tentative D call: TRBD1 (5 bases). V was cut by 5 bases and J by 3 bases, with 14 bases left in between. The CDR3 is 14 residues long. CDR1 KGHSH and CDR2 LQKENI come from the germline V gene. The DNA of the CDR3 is TGTGCCAGCTCAGCACAGGAGACCCTCTACGAGCAGTACTTC. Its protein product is CASSAQETLYEQYF.

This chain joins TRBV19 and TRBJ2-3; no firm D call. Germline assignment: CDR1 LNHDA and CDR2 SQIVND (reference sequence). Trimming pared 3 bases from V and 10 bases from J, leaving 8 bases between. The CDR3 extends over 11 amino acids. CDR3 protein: CASSMGEAQYF. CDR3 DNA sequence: TGTGCCAGTAGTATGGGTGAGGCGCAGTATTTT.